This section outlines one TCR beta chain sequence together with its context. This clone's antigen is unknown. Base-call qualities are not available, and no considerably larger clone is one nucleotide away. Libraries came from multiplex PCR. Data came from an Illumina HiSeq 4000. TCR beta libraries were built with iRepertoire HTBI primers and Arm-PCR amplification of CDR3 regions. Before sequencing, the PCR products went through gel purification. The original pipeline was this. Gene usage analysis of CDR3 amino acid clonotypes relied on the approximately 60 TRBV and 15 or so TRBJ segments identified across samples. COPE and FqMerger were used to merge filtered high-quality paired reads into contigs. Contigs were aligned with BLAST to IMGT TRBV, TRBD and TRBJ reference genes, and CDR3 was defined per IMGT. Clonotypes above 0.1% frequency were classified as highly expanded clones. Repertoire diversity was measured by Shannon entropy, and V-J evenness by the Gini coefficient. A clonotype was considered public if more than one individual shared it. Starting from the raw public reads, TCRdb applied fastp trimming at Q25, assembled clones with MiXCR and retained in-frame beta chains. Merged by CDR3 protein, the rows form single entries marked with the most common genes and DNA. These V and J calls are TCRdb output, not the study's own analysis. The table for this sample lists about 420,000 distinct CDR3 sequences; 23% of them were counted only once. Clones ranked in the top ten supply approximately 26% of the sample.

V ends up 0 bases short and J 4 bases short, with an unmatched junction base count of 9. CDR1 and CDR2 (SGDLS, YYNGEE) derive from the germline V gene. CDR3 length: 16 amino acids, cysteine to phenylalanine. Only the CDR3 part of the read is kept: 48 bases, read in frame from the first base. The data derive from a study of regulatory T cells in long-lasting Graves disease (dated by TCRdb to the early 2020s). Concerning the study at large: To count as having persistent Graves' disease, a patient had to have received antithyroid drug treatment for over 5 years with TSH receptor autoantibodies remaining persistently positive. This study used TCR sequencing and RNA sequencing of peripheral blood to compare persistent Graves' disease patients against newly diagnosed Graves' disease patients. A total of some 33 samples were covered by TCR sequencing, comprising about 13 persistent and roughly 20 newly diagnosed Graves' disease patients. The study took place in China and was registered as a clinical trial. Antithyroid drugs had been taken for 8.5 to 13 years on average by persistent Graves' disease patients in the clinical cohort. What the work shows at the level of the full study, not this receptor alone: The small sample size was acknowledged by the authors as a limitation that may reduce accuracy. Persistent patients shared more public clonotypes among themselves (around 2,700) than newly diagnosed patients did (about 970). TRBV28, TRBJ1-2 and TRBJ2-5 were preferentially used in persistent disease, while TRBV20-1 and TRBJ2-1 were favored in newly diagnosed disease. Only peripheral blood was studied, because thyroid tissue, the primary lesion, was inaccessible. Only the TCR beta chain was sequenced and analyzed. Compared with newly diagnosed patients, patients with persistent Graves' disease had lower TCR Shannon entropy and fewer highly expanded clones, which suggests clonal expansion.

In the paper's terms, the time point label means: persistent/refractory GD, antithyroid drugs over 5 years with positive TRAb. RNA was extracted from PBMCs in TRIzol for both TCR sequencing and RNA sequencing. The diagnosis of Graves' disease followed American Thyroid Association guidelines. Recruitment of patients was carried out at an endocrinology department in Xi'an, China. From each patient, roughly 9 milliliters of peripheral blood was collected into an EDTA anticoagulant tube. Ficoll Paque Plus density gradient separation was used to isolate PBMCs, and no further T cell sorting was done. An Agilent 2100 Bioanalyzer and agarose gel were used to check RNA quality, while a NanoDrop 2000 measured RNA concentration.

The V gene is TRBV9 and the J gene is TRBJ2-5, and 7 junctional nucleotides match TRBD2. The source was peripheral blood mononuclear cells (PBMCs), collected when the disease was refractory, from a patient treated with antithyroid drugs. The sequence was collected from a female donor with Graves disease. The encoded CDR3 is CASSVASGRALETQYF. The DNA sequence follows: TGTGCCAGCAGCGTAGCTAGTGGGAGGGCCTTAGAGACCCAGTACTTC. Beyond the CDR3, the reference TRBV9 and TRBJ2-5 genes provide the residues; the full variable domain reads: DSGVTQTPKHLITATGQRVTLRCSPRSGDLSVYWYQQSLDQGLQFLIQYYNGEERAKGNILERFSAQQFPDLHSELNLSSLELGDSALYFCASSVASGRALETQYFGPGTRLLVL.